This T cell receptor beta chain was retrieved from a study of cytotoxic CD8 clonotypes in ibrutinib-treated CLL. Study-level points and caveats: At baseline, clonality was higher than in age-matched healthy donors and correlated with CD8+ counts.

Library input was about 1.8 micrograms of DNA from cryopreserved PBMCs. This clone was found many times. Antigen specificity is unknown. CDR1 and CDR2 (germline): SNHLY, FYNNEI. The CDR3 consists of 14 residues. V gave up 5 bases and J gave up 4 bases, with 12 bases separating them. Using immunoSEQ multiplex PCR, the repertoire was profiled, and TCRdb retains in-frame clones only, with some absent. The data show 90,000 to 150,000 clones, 50% to 65% seen once. This clonotype originated in a human donor with chronic lymphocytic leukemia. This material consisted of PBMCs, taken after 24 months of ibrutinib treatment. The chain is built from TRBV2 and TRBJ1-5; no definite D call. The DNA of the CDR3 is TGTGCCAGCAGTAAGGAGAACATTAATCAGCCCCAGCATTTT. It is translated as CASSKENINQPQHF.